A selection of T cell receptor beta chains follows, all from one sample in a study of CD8+CD57+ T cells in acquired aplastic anemia. TCRdb redid the calling of the reads with MiXCR, one entry per CDR3 protein. Among around 250,000 distinct CDR3 sequences listed, approximately 82% were seen once. Sequencing input: sorted CD4+, CD8+, or CD8+CD57+ T cells (not recorded which) from PBMCs. The receptors shown here come from a human donor with aplastic anemia. Each CDR3 is given with its conserved first and last residue. The D gene is left open where the match is weak. A row's size may be missing; if present it is once, few, many or a size class.

>-|TRBJ1-6|TRBV7-9|TRBD1
TGTGCCAGTAGTACGGGGAGGGGGCAAGGTGAGCAGTTCTTT
CASSTGRGQGEQFF
>once|TRBJ1-5|TRBV2|-
TGTGCCAGCAGCGTGTCGGAAGGCAATCAGCCGCAGCATTTT
CASSVSEGNQPQHF
>-|TRBJ1-6|TRBV20-1|-
TGCAGTGCTAGAGCGGATTATAATTCACCCCTCCACTTT
CSARADYNSPLHF
>-|TRBJ2-3|TRBV2|TRBD2
TGTGCCAGCGGGTTCGCGGGAGCTGATACGCCGCAGTATTTT
CASGFAGADTPQYF
>once|TRBJ1-2|TRBV7-9|-
TGTGCCAGCAGCTCCGAAGCGGACGGGCTCAGGGAGCAGTACACCTTC
CASSSEADGLREQYTF
>-|TRBJ1-2|TRBV2|-
TGTGCCAGCGGGGACGGGCTCGCAGATGGCCAGTATTTC
CASGDGLADGQYF
>-|TRBJ2-3|TRBV7-8|-
TGTGCCAGCAGCGTAGGGGGAGATCCGGATACTTTT
CASSVGGDPDTF
>-|TRBJ1-5|TRBV2|-
TGTGCCAGCAGCGATAGAGGGATTCAGCCGCAGTATTTC
CASSDRGIQPQYF
>-|TRBJ2-1|TRBV10-3|TRBD2
TGTGCCATCAGCGCGGGAGAGGGTGAGCAGTTCTTC
CAISAGEGEQFF
>-|TRBJ2-1|TRBV9|TRBD2
TGCGCCAGCAGCGAAGGGCCAGCGGGAAATAATGCGCAGTTCTTC
CASSEGPAGNNAQFF
>-|TRBJ1-2|TRBV13|TRBD1
TGTGCCAGCAGCACAAGGGGGACAGCCGGCGGCTACACCTTC
CASSTRGTAGGYTF
>-|TRBJ1-6|TRBV19|TRBD1
TGTGCCAGTAGTATAGACACAGGGGGCGAGTCACCCCTCCACTTT
CASSIDTGGESPLHF
>-|TRBJ2-1|TRBV11-3|-
TGTGCCAGCAACCATAGAGGCGCGGGAAGTCTGTCCTTC
CASNHRGAGSLSF
>few|TRBJ2-1|TRBV7-9|-
TGTTCCAGCAGCTTAACAGCCGAGCAGTTCTTC
CSSSLTAEQFF
>-|TRBJ2-3|TRBV5-5|TRBD2
TGTGCCAGCAGCCTGGGGACGGGGGGACTCACGGATACGCAGTATTTT
CASSLGTGGLTDTQYF
>-|TRBJ2-7|TRBV15|TRBD1
TGTGCCACCAGCAGAGCGGGACAGGGGGACTACGAGCAGTACTTC
CATSRAGQGDYEQYF
>-|TRBJ1-2|TRBV29-1|-
TGCAGCGTTGAATTAAACTATGGCTACACCTTC
CSVELNYGYTF
>-|TRBJ1-5|TRBV15|-
TGTGCCACCAGCGAGGCGAATGAGCAACAGCCCCAGCACTTC
CATSEANEQQPQHF
>-|TRBJ1-5|TRBV7-8|-
TGCGCCAGCAGCCATACGGGGACTCCCGATACGCAGTTT
CASSHTGTPDTQF
>-|TRBJ2-7|TRBV7-9|TRBD1
TGTGCCAGCAGACCTGGACAGGGGGCCTACGAGCAGTACTTC
CASRPGQGAYEQYF
>-|TRBJ1-2|TRBV7-2|-
TGTGCCAGCAGTTTAGGTGCGCATACCTATAGCTACACCTTC
CASSLGAHTYSYTF
>many|TRBJ2-7|TRBV19|-
TGTGCCAGTAGTCCTGGGGTGTACGAGCAGTACTTC
CASSPGVYEQYF
>-|TRBJ2-6|TRBV9|-
TGTGCCAGCAGCCCCGGGGCTGGGGCCAACGTCCTGACTTTC
CASSPGAGANVLTF
>-|TRBJ1-1|TRBV10-1|TRBD1
TGCGCCACGTTTGTCAGGGACAGGGGGCCGCGCGGCACTGAAGCTTTCTTT
CATFVRDRGPRGTEAFF
>-|TRBJ2-1|TRBV7-9|-
TGTGCCAGCAGCTTAGGGGGGCGGCCTAATGTGGAGTCCTTC
CASSLGGRPNVESF
>-|TRBJ2-3|TRBV7-8|TRBD1
TGTGCCAGCAGCGTTCGGGGAGAGGGGACAGATACGTCGTATTTT
CASSVRGEGTDTSYF
>-|TRBJ1-2|TRBV7-9|-
TGTGCCAGCAGCTCCGCAGATACGCAGTATTTTTACACATTC
CASSSADTQYFYTF
>-|TRBJ1-1|TRBV7-2|-
TGTGCCAGCAGCTTAGAGGGAGGAGGCGATAAGATCGGATTCTTT
CASSLEGGGDKIGFF
>-|TRBJ1-1|TRBV6-5|TRBD1
TGTGCCAGCAGTAGACAGGGGAGTGAAGCTTTCTTT
CASSRQGSEAFF